The TCR beta chain under discussion was sequenced for a study of control samples from healthy donors and cancer patients. V lost 3 bases and J lost 4; bases outside the gene matches: 3. CDR3 length equals 14 residues. Germline-derived CDR1 and CDR2 are KGHSH and LQKENI. Measured with immunoSEQ multiplex PCR; TCRdb has only the in-frame clones, and not every one. The sample has roughly 120,000 clones, 80% to 90% seen once. The TCR sequence derives from a man aged 45-65 years in good health. Sequencing input: blood. J is TRBJ2-5 and V is TRBV18; 9 bases are shared with TRBD1. The CDR3 loop reads CASSPGTGRETQYF. CDR3 sequence (DNA): TGTGCCAGCTCACCCGGGACAGGGCGAGAGACCCAGTACTTC. Supplemented by reference TRBV18 and TRBJ2-5, the full variable domain reads NAGVMQNPRHLVRRRGQEARLRCSPMKGHSHVYWYRQLPEEGLKFMVYLQKENIIDESGMPKERFSAEFPKEGPSILRIQQVVRGDSAAYFCASSPGTGRETQYFGPGTRLLVL.